The 25 T cell receptor beta chains given below trace back to one sample, sequenced in a study of blood T cell repertoires in COVID-19. Sequencing used immunoSEQ multiplex PCR; TCRdb keeps in-frame clones, though not all of them. The profile covers 200,000 to 300,000 clones, with roughly 81% appearing a single time and 6.5% to 9% taken by the ten largest. The sample was peripheral blood. These receptors came from a woman older than 75 with COVID-19, enrolled during active disease.

This clone was observed a handful of times. The chain employs TRBV7-2 and TRBJ1-2; maybe TRBD1 (6 bases). The germline V and J ends were trimmed by 1 base and 9 bases, with 12 bases remaining between them. Germline values: CDR1 SGHTA, CDR2 FQGNSA. This CDR3 is 13 amino acids long. The CDR3 reads CASSLEQGFRYTF. DNA of the CDR3: TGTGCCAGCAGCTTAGAACAGGGTTTCCGCTACACCTTC.

This clone occurred a few times. This chain uses TRBV7-3 with TRBJ2-1; the match to TRBD1 covers 11 bases. The V segment lost 1 base and the J segment 9 bases; nucleotides outside the gene matches: 5. Germline CDR1 SGHTA, CDR2 FQGTGA. The CDR3 is made up of 15 amino acids. The CDR3 loop reads CASSLMGQGVAEQFF. Written as DNA, the CDR3 is TGTGCCAGCAGCTTAATGGGACAGGGGGTTGCTGAGCAGTTCTTC.

CDR3 sequence reads: CASSYQGEYGYTF. The CDR3, as DNA: TGTGCCAGCAGTTACCAGGGGGAATATGGCTACACCTTC. The chain combines TRBV6-6 with TRBJ1-2; TRBD1 agrees at 7 bases. After removal of 2 bases from V and 5 bases from J, the junction contained 2 bases not matched to a gene. There are 13 residues in the CDR3. CDR1 is MNHNY and CDR2 is SVGAGI in the germline V gene (reference sequence).

V usage is TRBV3-1 (or the pseudogene TRBV3-2) and J usage is TRBJ2-5, with a possible D match to TRBD2 (6 bases). The germline CDR1 and CDR2 sequences are LGHDT and YNNKEL (reference sequence). The V end lost 4 bases, the J end lost 1 base, and 16 bases lay between the germline ends. The CDR3 totals 16 residues. The CDR3 DNA reads as TGTGCCAGCAGCCCCCTAACGGGGGACCTCCAAGAGACCCAGTACTTC. Translation: CASSPLTGDLQETQYF.

The chain links TRBV9 to TRBJ2-1, with 11 bases identical to TRBD2. CDR1 SGDLS and CDR2 YYNGEE come from the germline V gene. Germline trimming cut 0 bases from V and 4 bases from J; bases unmatched to any gene: 6. The CDR3 extends over 17 amino acids. CDR3 in DNA: TGTGCCAGCAGCGTAGAGACTAGCGGGATAGGGTACAATGAGCAGTTCTTC. It encodes CASSVETSGIGYNEQFF. Filled out from reference TRBV9 and TRBJ2-1, the complete variable domain reads DSGVTQTPKHLITATGQRVTLRCSPRSGDLSVYWYQQSLDQGLQFLIQYYNGEERAKGNILERFSAQQFPDLHSELNLSSLELGDSALYFCASSVETSGIGYNEQFFGPGTRLTVL.

This chain joins TRBV5-1 and TRBJ2-7, with 8 positions matching TRBD2. The V gene end was trimmed by 4 bases and the J gene end by 2 bases; junction bases not matched to a gene: 2. Germline CDR1 and CDR2: SGHRS and YFSETQ. The CDR3 is made up of 13 amino acids. The CDR3 spells CASSPGLAYEQYF. CDR3 nucleotide sequence: TGCGCCAGCAGCCCGGGACTAGCCTACGAGCAGTACTTC.

The chain links TRBV6-5 to TRBJ1-2, with 9 bases fitting TRBD1. Germline-derived CDR1 and CDR2 are MNHEY and SVGAGI. This CDR3 contains 15 residues. J was trimmed by 6 bases and V by 1 base; bases with no gene match: 6. CDR3 bases: TGTGCCAGCAGTTACTTAGGGACAGGGTGGAATGGCTACACCTTC. As protein: CASSYLGTGWNGYTF.

The gene calls are TRBV10-1 and TRBJ1-1; D unclear. The germline V and J ends were trimmed by 8 bases and 1 base, with 11 bases remaining between them. The germline V gene encodes CDR1 WNHNN and CDR2 SYGVQD (reference sequence). The length of the CDR3 is 13 residues. CDR3 DNA sequence: TGCGCCAGCCGGTCGCGGGAGAACACTGAAGCTTTCTTT. This encodes CASRSRENTEAFF.

The chain uses TRBV19 and TRBJ1-5; D is unclear. The CDR3 is made up of 16 amino acids. Germline values: CDR1 LNHDA, CDR2 SQIVND (reference sequence). V was trimmed by 0 bases and J by 4 bases, leaving 13 bases between them. DNA of the CDR3: TGTGCCAGTAGTATAGACCAGACTGGCCCGAATCAGCCCCAGCATTTT. Its protein product is CASSIDQTGPNQPQHF.

V usage is TRBV5-1 and J usage is TRBJ1-2; 8 nucleotides match TRBD1. Germline assignment: CDR1 SGHRS and CDR2 YFSETQ. Trimming removed 5 bases from V and 7 bases from J; junction bases left unmatched: 13. This CDR3 has 15 amino acids. CDR3 loop: CASRPEPGGWVGYTF. Written as DNA, the CDR3 is TGCGCCAGCAGACCGGAGCCAGGGGGCTGGGTTGGCTACACCTTC.

As for this clone: Additional DNA sequences in this sample encode the identical CDR3. The rearrangement links TRBV30 to TRBJ2-2, with 9 nucleotides matching TRBD1. Per germline, CDR1 GTSNPN and CDR2 SVGIG (reference sequence). This CDR3 contains 14 residues. V shed 5 bases and J 1 base; nucleotides not matched to a gene: 2. The CDR3 DNA follows: TGTGCCTGGGGGACAGGGAAGAACACCGGGGAGCTGTTTTTT. It yields the protein CAWGTGKNTGELFF.

The rearrangement links TRBV9 to TRBJ1-3, with 8 bases matching TRBD1. Germline CDR1 is SGDLS and CDR2 is YYNGEE. There are 15 residues in the CDR3. The V gene end was trimmed by 0 bases and the J gene end by 9 bases; junction bases not matched to a gene: 8. The CDR3 sequence: CASSVGQDRVSTIYF. The CDR3, as DNA: TGTGCCAGCAGCGTAGGTCAGGACAGGGTCAGCACCATATATTTT.

With respect to this clone: A junction boundary mismatches the germline segment, possibly from a read error. V gene TRBV11-2 combines with J gene TRBJ2-7; 10 positions agree with TRBD1. This CDR3 is 13 amino acids long. The germline V gene encodes CDR1 SGHAT and CDR2 FQNNGV. This chain's CDR3 is CASSLTPGQGYSF. The CDR3 region has the DNA TGTGCCAGCAGCTTGACTCCGGGACAGGGGTATTCCTTC.

The J gene is TRBJ2-5, the V gene TRBV9, with TRBD2 as a possible D gene (6 bases). The CDR3 extends over 15 amino acids. CDR1 and CDR2 (germline): SGDLS, YYNGEE. With 0 bases removed from V and 1 base from J, the gap between germline ends came to 10 bases. CDR3 DNA: TGTGCCAGCAGCGTAGGGACGGGACTCCAAGAGACCCAGTACTTC. It codes for CASSVGTGLQETQYF.

The chain couples TRBV7-2 to TRBJ2-2, with unresolved D. Germline V gives CDR1 SGHTA, CDR2 FQGNSA. Trimming took 5 bases from V and 4 from J, leaving 11 bases between them. This CDR3 comprises 14 residues. CDR3 protein: CASSPRRFTGELFF. CDR3 DNA: TGTGCCAGCAGCCCGAGGCGTTTCACCGGGGAGCTGTTTTTT.

The CDR3 coding sequence is TGTGCCAGCAGCCCCACTAGGGGGGGTGGATATGGCTACACCTTC. It specifies CASSPTRGGGYGYTF. This chain connects TRBV7-2 to TRBJ1-2; possible D gene TRBD1, 6 bases. V lost 5 bases and J lost 5, with 18 bases in between. CDR3 length: 15 residues. The germline CDR1 and CDR2 sequences are SGHTA and FQGNSA.

This clone appeared a single time. CDR3 DNA sequence: TGTGCCAGCAGCGGAGCGACAGGGGCTGGAAACACCATATATTTT. Its protein is CASSGATGAGNTIYF. The V call is TRBV11-2, the J call TRBJ1-3; 8 bases are a match to TRBD1. Losses at the gene ends were 5 bases for V and 2 bases for J; bases not matched to a gene: 5. The germline CDR1 and CDR2 sequences are SGHAT and FQNNGV. CDR3 size: 15 residues. The complete variable domain, with remaining parts taken from reference TRBV11-2 and TRBJ1-3, reads EAGVAQSPRYKIIEKRQSVAFWCNPISGHATLYWYQQILGQGPKLLIQFQNNGVVDDSQLPKDRFSAERLKGVDSTLKIQPAKLEDSAVYLCASSGATGAGNTIYFGEGSWLTVV.

The J gene is TRBJ2-3, the V gene TRBV11-2; weak D call: TRBD1 (5 bases). The V end lost 5 bases, the J end lost 4 bases, and 19 bases lay between the germline ends. Germline CDR1 is SGHAT and CDR2 is FQNNGV. The CDR3 extends over 16 amino acids. CDR3 coding DNA: TGTGCCAGCAGCCCCAGGGTACCTCCCCCCCCAGATACGCAGTATTTT. Residues: CASSPRVPPPPDTQYF.

This chain connects TRBV4-2 to TRBJ1-5, with D perhaps TRBD1 (6 bases). V was pared by 5 bases and J by 7 bases, with 12 bases between. Germline V gives CDR1 LGHNA, CDR2 YNFKEQ. The CDR3 consists of 13 residues. The CDR3 region is CASSNRGGQPQHF. The CDR3, as DNA: TGTGCCAGCAGCAATAGGGGGGGACAGCCCCAGCATTTT.

This rearrangement joins TRBV28 to TRBJ2-1, with TRBD1 as a possible D gene (7 bases). The CDR3 runs 18 residues. Between the trimmed V and J ends, which lost 2 bases and 5 bases, there was a span of 22 bases. The germline V gene has CDR1 MDHEN and CDR2 SYDVKM. CDR3 sequence: CASSLRGTLLQGDNEQFF. The DNA for the CDR3 is TGTGCCAGCAGTTTACGGGGGACCCTACTCCAGGGGGACAATGAGCAGTTCTTC.

V gene TRBV30 combines with J gene TRBJ1-3; 10 bases are a match to TRBD1. V was pared by 3 bases and J by 4 bases, with 12 bases of the junction left unmatched. Germline V gene lookup returns CDR1 GTSNPN and CDR2 SVGIG (reference sequence). This CDR3 has 17 residues. CDR3 bases: TGTGCCTGGAGCCTCCTACGACAGGGGGCGCAAGGAAACACCATATATTTT. It specifies CAWSLLRQGAQGNTIYF. The whole variable domain, filled in from reference TRBV30 and TRBJ1-3, reads SQTIHQWPATLVQPVGSPLSLECTVEGTSNPNLYWYRQAAGRGLQLLFYSVGIGQISSEVPQNLSASRPQDRQFILSSKKLLLSDSGFYLCAWSLLRQGAQGNTIYFGEGSWLTVV.

The chain uses TRBV7-2 and TRBJ1-2; TRBD1 matches at 8 bases. The CDR3 covers 15 residues. V dropped 3 bases and J dropped 4; count of bases not matched to a gene: 7. Looked up from germline, CDR1 is SGHTA and CDR2 is FQGNSA. Written as DNA, the CDR3 is TGTGCCAGCAGCTTTTCTGGACAGGGCTTCTATGGCTACACCTTC. This codes for CASSFSGQGFYGYTF. Based on the CDR3 plus reference TRBV7-2 and TRBJ1-2, the full variable domain is GAGVSQSPSNKVTEKGKDVELRCDPISGHTALYWYRQSLGQGLEFLIYFQGNSAPDKSGLPSDRFSAERTGGSVSTLTIQRTQQEDSAVYLCASSFSGQGFYGYTFGSGTRLTVV.

This chain joins TRBV4-3 and TRBJ1-2; unclear D gene. This CDR3 spans 14 amino acids. V gave up 0 bases and J gave up 4 bases, with 9 bases separating them. Germline CDR1 and CDR2: LGHNA and YSLEER. CDR3 coding DNA: TGCGCCAGCAGCCAAGATTTCTCCGTCTATGGCTACACCTTC. This codes for CASSQDFSVYGYTF.

The chain uses TRBV5-4 and TRBJ1-2; 8 bases map to TRBD1. CDR3 size: 14 residues. The germline CDR1 and CDR2 sequences are SGHNT and YYREEE (reference sequence). V dropped 4 bases and J dropped 4; count of bases not matched to a gene: 6. DNA for the CDR3: TGTGCCAGCAGCCCCAGCACAGGGGGCTATGGCTACACCTTC. Protein sequence: CASSPSTGGYGYTF.

This clone was seen a handful of times. The chain combines TRBV19 with TRBJ1-1; a weak D match, TRBD1 (6 bases). The CDR3 contains 13 residues. Germline CDR1 LNHDA, CDR2 SQIVND (reference sequence). V was shortened by 11 bases and J by 1 base, with 14 bases between the two germline ends. CDR3 in DNA: TGTGCCGTCACAGGGAACAGGAACACTGAAGCTTTCTTT. Translation gives CAVTGNRNTEAFF.